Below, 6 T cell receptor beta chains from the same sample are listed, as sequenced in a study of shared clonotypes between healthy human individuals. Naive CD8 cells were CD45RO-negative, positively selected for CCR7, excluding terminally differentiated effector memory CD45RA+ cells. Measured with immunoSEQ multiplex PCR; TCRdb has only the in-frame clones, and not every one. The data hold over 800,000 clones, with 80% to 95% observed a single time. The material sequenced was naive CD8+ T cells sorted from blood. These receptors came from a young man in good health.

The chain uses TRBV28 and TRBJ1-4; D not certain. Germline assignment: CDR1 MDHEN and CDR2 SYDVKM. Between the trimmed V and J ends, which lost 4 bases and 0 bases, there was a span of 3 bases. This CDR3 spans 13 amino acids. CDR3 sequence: CASSSATNEKLFF. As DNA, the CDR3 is TGTGCCAGCAGTTCTGCAACTAATGAAAAACTGTTTTTT.

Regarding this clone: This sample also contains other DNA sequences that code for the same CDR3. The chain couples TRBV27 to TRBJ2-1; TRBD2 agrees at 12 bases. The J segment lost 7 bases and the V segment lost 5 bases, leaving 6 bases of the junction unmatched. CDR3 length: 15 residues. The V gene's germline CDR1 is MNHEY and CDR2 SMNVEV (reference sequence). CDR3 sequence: CASSPGTSGRNEQFF. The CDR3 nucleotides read TGTGCCAGCAGTCCCGGCACTAGCGGGAGGAATGAGCAGTTCTTC.

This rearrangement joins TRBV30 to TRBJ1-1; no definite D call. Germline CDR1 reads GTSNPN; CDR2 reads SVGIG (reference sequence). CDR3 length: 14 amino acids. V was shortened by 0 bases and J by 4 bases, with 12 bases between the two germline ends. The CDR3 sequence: CAWSVGLLSTEAFF. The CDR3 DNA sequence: TGTGCCTGGAGTGTAGGTCTGCTGAGCACTGAAGCTTTCTTT.

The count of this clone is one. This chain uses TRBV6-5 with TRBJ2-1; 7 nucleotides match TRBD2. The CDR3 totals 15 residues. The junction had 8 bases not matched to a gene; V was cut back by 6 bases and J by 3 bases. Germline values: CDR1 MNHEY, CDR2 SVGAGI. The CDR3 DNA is TGTGCCAGCAGCCACACTAGCGCAGACTACAATGAGCAGTTCTTC. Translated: CASSHTSADYNEQFF.

The CDR3 DNA is TGTGCCAGTACCCAACAGGGGTTAGGTACTGAAGCTTTCTTT. Translating it yields CASTQQGLGTEAFF. This rearrangement joins TRBV19 to TRBJ1-1; 7 positions agree with TRBD1. CDR1 is LNHDA, CDR2 SQIVND, per germline (reference sequence). This CDR3 has 14 amino acids. The V gene end was trimmed by 7 bases and the J gene end by 5 bases; junction bases not matched to a gene: 10. Full variable domain (rest looked up from reference TRBV19 and TRBJ1-1): DGGITQSPKYLFRKEGQNVTLSCEQNLNHDAMYWYRQDPGQGLRLIYYSQIVNDFQKGDIAEGYSVSREKKESFPLTVTSAQKNPTAFYLCASTQQGLGTEAFFGQGTRLTVV.

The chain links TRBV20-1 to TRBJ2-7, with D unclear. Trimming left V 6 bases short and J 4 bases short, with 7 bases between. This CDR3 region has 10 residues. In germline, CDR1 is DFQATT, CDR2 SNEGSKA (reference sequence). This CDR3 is CSAWDYEQYF. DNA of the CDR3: TGCAGTGCCTGGGATTACGAGCAGTACTTC.